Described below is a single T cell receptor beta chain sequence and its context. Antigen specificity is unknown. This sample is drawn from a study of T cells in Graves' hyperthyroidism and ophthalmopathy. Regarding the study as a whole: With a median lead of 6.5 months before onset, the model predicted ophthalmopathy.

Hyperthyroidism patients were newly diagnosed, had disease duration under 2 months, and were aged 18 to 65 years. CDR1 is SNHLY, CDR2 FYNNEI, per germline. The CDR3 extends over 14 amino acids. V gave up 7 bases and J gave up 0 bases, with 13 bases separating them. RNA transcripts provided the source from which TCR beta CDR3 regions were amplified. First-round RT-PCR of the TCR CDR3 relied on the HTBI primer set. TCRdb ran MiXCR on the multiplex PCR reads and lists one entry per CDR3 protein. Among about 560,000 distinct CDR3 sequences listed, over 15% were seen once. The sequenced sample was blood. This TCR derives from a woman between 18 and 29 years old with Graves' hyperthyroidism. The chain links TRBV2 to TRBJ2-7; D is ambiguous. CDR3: CASIKQTLSYEQYF. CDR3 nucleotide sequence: TGTGCCAGCATAAAACAGACACTCTCCTACGAGCAGTACTTC.